This entry is about one T cell receptor beta chain. After removal of 6 bases from V and 3 bases from J, the junction contained 5 bases not matched to a gene. The CDR3 is made up of 13 amino acids. Germline CDR1 SGHRS, CDR2 YFSETQ. This entry comes from a study of blood T cell repertoires in COVID-19. Study-wide context: T cells, B-cell-depleted T cells, or PBMCs supplied cDNA or gDNA.

How the authors handled the data: Estimates of nucleated cell counts were drawn from the amplification of reference gene primers. Produced via immunoSEQ multiplex PCR; TCRdb's table is partial and in-frame only. D and trimming come from the DNA, and the V and J calls and clone size come from that table. The sample yields approximately 150,000 clones, approximately 88% seen once. The sequencing input was peripheral blood. The receptor's source is a man in his 60s with active or convalescent COVID-19. The J gene is TRBJ2-7, the V gene TRBV5-1, with 8 bases identical to TRBD1. The CDR3: CASMPDRGYEQYF. DNA of the CDR3: TGCGCCAGCATGCCCGACAGGGGCTACGAGCAGTACTTC.